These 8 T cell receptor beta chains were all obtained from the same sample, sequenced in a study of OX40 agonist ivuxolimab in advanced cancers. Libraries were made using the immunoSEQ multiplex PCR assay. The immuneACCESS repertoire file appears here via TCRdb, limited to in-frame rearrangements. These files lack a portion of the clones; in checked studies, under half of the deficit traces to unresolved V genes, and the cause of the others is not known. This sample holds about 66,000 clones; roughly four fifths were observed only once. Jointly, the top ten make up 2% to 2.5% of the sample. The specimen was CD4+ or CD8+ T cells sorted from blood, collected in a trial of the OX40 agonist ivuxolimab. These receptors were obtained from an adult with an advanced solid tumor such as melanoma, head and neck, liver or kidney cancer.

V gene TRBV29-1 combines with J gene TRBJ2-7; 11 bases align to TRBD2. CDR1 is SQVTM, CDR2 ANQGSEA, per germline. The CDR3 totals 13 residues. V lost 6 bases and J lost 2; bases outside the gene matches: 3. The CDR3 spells CSVTSGSPYEQYF. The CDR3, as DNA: TGCAGCGTAACTAGCGGGAGTCCCTACGAGCAGTACTTC.

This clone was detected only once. The CDR3 protein is CASSPGQGGTEAFF. CDR3 nucleotides: TGTGCCAGCTCACCAGGACAGGGGGGGACTGAAGCTTTCTTT. This chain joins TRBV18 and TRBJ1-1, with 10 bases matching TRBD1. The ends lost 2 bases at V and 5 bases at J; junction bases unmatched: 2. Germline V gene data show CDR1 as KGHSH and CDR2 as LQKENI. This CDR3 has 14 amino acids.

The CDR3 nucleotides read TGTGCCGCAGGGGGTCCCTACGAGCAGTACTTC. This codes for CAAGGPYEQYF. V is TRBV10-3 and J is TRBJ2-7, with 7 bases aligning to TRBD1. From germline, CDR1 is ENHRY and CDR2 SYGVKD. The length of the CDR3 is 11 residues. Trimming took 11 bases from V and 2 from J; bases not matched to a gene: 3.

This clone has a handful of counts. Written as DNA, the CDR3 is TGTGCCATCAGTGATTCACAGGGCCACTCCTACGAGCAGTACTTC. Protein: CAISDSQGHSYEQYF. The chain employs TRBV10-3 and TRBJ2-7; possible D gene TRBD1, 6 bases. Germline CDR1 reads ENHRY; CDR2 reads SYGVKD. V was trimmed by 3 bases and J by 0 bases, leaving 12 bases between them. CDR3 length: 15 amino acids.

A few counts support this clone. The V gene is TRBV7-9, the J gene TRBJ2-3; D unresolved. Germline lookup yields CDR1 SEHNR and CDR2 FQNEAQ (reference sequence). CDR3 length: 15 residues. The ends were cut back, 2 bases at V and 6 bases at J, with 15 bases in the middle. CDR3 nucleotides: TGTGCCAGCAGCTTAAAGATTCGGATTTCGGATACGCAGTATTTT. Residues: CASSLKIRISDTQYF.

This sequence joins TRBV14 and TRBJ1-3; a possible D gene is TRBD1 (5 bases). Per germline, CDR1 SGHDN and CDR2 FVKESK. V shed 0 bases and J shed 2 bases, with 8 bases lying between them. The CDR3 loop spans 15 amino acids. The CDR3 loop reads CASSQEQGTGNTIYF. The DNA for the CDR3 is TGTGCCAGCAGCCAAGAGCAGGGCACTGGAAACACCATATATTTT.

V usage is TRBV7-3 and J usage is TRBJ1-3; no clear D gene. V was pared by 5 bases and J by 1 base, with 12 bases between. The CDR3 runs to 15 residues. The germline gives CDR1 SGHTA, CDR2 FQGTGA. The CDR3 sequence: CASSPGGGSGNTIYF. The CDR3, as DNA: TGTGCCAGCAGCCCAGGAGGAGGTTCTGGAAACACCATATATTTT.

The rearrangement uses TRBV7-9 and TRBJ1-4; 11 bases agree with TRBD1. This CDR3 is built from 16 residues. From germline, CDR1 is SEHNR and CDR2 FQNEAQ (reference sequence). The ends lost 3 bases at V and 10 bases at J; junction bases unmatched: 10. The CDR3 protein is CASSFSAGTGGVKLFF. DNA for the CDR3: TGTGCCAGCAGCTTTTCGGCCGGGACAGGGGGTGTAAAACTGTTTTTT.